This T cell receptor beta chain comes out of a study of identical twins. This clonotype has a handful of counts. One entry per CDR3 protein, called by TCRdb with MiXCR from the 5' RACE reads. The sample shows about 1.7 million distinct CDR3 sequences, roughly a third of them seen only once. This CDR3 contains 12 residues. Germline CDR1 and CDR2: DFQATT and SNEGSKA (reference sequence). Trimming pared 3 bases from V and 8 bases from J, leaving 8 bases between. Sequencing was carried out using cord blood. The sequence was collected from a newborn girl in good health. This chain joins TRBV20-1 and TRBJ1-6; tentative D call: TRBD1 (5 bases). CDR3 amino acids: CSARTDYSPLHF. In DNA, the CDR3 is TGCAGTGCTAGGACAGATTATTCACCCCTCCACTTT.